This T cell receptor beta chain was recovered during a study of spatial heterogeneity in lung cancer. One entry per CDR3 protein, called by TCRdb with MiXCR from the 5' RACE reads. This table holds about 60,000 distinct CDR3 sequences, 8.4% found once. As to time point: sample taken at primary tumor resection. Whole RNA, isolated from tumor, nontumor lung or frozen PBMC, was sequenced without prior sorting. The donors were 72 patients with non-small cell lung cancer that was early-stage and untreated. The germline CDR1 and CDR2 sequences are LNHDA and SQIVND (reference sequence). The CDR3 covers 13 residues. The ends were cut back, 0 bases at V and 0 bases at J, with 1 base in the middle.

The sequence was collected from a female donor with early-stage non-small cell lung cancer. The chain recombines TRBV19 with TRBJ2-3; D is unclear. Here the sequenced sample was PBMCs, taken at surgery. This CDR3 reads CASSIESTDTQYF. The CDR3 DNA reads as TGTGCCAGTAGTATAGAAAGCACAGATACGCAGTATTTT.